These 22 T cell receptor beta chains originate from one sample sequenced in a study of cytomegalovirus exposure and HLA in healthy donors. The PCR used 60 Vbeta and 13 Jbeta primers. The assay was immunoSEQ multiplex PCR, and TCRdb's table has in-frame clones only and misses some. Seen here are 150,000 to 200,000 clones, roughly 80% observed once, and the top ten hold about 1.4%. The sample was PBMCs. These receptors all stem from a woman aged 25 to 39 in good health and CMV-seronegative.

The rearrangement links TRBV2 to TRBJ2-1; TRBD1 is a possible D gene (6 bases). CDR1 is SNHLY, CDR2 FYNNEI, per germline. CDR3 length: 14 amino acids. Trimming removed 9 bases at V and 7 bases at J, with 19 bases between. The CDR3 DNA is TGTGCCAGTGCTGGCCGGGACAACTTGAATGAGCAGTTCTTC. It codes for CASAGRDNLNEQFF.

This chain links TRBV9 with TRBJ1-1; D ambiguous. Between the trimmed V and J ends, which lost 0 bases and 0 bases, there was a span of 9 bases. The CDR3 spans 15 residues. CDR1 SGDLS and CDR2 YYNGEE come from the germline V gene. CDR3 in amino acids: CASSVDERVNTEAFF. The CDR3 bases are TGTGCCAGCAGCGTAGATGAGAGGGTGAACACTGAAGCTTTCTTT.

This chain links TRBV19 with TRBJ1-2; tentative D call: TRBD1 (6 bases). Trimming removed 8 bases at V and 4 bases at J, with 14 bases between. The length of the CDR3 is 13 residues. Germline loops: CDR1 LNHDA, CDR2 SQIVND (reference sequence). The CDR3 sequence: CASYREGGYGYTF. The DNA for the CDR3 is TGTGCCAGTTACAGGGAAGGTGGCTATGGCTACACCTTC.

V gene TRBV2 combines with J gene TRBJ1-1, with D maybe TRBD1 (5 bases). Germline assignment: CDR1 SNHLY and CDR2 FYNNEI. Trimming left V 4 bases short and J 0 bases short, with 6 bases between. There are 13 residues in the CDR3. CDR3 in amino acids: CASSVQVNTEAFF. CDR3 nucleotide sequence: TGTGCCAGCAGTGTACAGGTGAACACTGAAGCTTTCTTT.

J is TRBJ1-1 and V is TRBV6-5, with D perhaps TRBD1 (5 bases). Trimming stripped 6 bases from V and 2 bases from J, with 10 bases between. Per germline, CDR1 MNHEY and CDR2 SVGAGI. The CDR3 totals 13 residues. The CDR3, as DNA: TGTGCCAGCAGAATGACAGTTAACACTGAAGCTTTCTTT. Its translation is CASRMTVNTEAFF.

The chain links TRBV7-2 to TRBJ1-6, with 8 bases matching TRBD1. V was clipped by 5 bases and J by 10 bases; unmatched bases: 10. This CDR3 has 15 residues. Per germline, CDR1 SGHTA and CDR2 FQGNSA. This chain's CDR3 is CASSHDRGGESPLHF. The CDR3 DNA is TGTGCCAGCAGCCACGACAGGGGAGGAGAATCACCCCTCCACTTT. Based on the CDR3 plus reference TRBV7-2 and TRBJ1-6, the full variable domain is GAGVSQSPSNKVTEKGKDVELRCDPISGHTALYWYRQSLGQGLEFLIYFQGNSAPDKSGLPSDRFSAERTGGSVSTLTIQRTQQEDSAVYLCASSHDRGGESPLHFGNGTRLTVT.

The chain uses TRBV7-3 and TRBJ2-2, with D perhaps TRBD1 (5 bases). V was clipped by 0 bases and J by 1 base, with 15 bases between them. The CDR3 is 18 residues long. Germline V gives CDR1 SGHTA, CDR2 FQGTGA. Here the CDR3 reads CASSLTLRGTLNTGELFF. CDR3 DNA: TGTGCCAGCAGCTTAACCTTAAGGGGCACGCTGAACACCGGGGAGCTGTTTTTT.

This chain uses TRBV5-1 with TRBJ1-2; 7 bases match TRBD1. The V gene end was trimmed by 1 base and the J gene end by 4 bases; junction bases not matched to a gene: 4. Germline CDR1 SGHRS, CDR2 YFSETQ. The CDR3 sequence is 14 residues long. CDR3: CASSLQTGRYGYTF. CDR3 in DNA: TGCGCCAGCAGCTTGCAGACAGGGCGCTATGGCTACACCTTC. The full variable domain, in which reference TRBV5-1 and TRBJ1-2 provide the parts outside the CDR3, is KAGVTQTPRYLIKTRGQQVTLSCSPISGHRSVSWYQQTPGQGLQFLFEYFSETQRNKGNFPGRFSGRQFSNSRSEMNVSTLELGDSALYLCASSLQTGRYGYTFGSGTRLTVV.

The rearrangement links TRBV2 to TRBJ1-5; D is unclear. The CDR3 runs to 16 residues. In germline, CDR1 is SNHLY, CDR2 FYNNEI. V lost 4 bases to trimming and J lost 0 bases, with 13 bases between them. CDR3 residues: CASSVAPNYSNQPQHF. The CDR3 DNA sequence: TGTGCCAGCAGTGTGGCCCCTAACTATAGCAATCAGCCCCAGCATTTT.

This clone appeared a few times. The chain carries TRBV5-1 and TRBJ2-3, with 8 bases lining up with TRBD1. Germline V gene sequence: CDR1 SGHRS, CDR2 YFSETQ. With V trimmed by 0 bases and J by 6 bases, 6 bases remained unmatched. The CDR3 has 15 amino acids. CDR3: CASSLAQGARDTQYF. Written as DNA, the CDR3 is TGCGCCAGCAGCTTGGCTCAGGGGGCGAGGGATACGCAGTATTTT.

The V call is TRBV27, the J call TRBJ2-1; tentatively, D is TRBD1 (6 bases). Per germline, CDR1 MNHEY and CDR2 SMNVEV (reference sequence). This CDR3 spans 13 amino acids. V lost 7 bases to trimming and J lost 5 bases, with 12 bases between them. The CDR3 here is CASTGVYNNEQFF. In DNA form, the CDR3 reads TGTGCCAGCACAGGGGTCTACAACAATGAGCAGTTCTTC.

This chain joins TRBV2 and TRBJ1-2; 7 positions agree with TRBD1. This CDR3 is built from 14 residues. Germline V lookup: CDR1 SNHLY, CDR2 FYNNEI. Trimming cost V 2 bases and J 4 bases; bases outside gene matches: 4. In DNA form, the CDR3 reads TGTGCCAGCAGTGAACAAGGGGACAGCTATGGCTACACCTTC. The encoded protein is CASSEQGDSYGYTF. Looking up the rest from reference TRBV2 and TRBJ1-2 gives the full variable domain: EPEVTQTPSHQVTQMGQEVILRCVPISNHLYFYWYRQILGQKVEFLVSFYNNEISEKSEIFDDQFSVERPDGSNFTLKIRSTKLEDSAMYFCASSEQGDSYGYTFGSGTRLTVV.

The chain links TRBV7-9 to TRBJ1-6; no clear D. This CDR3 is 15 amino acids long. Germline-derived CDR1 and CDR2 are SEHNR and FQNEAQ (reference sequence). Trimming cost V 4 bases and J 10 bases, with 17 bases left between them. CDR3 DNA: TGTGCCAGCAGCTCCTACAGCAAAGAACCCTCACCCCTCCACTTT. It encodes CASSSYSKEPSPLHF.

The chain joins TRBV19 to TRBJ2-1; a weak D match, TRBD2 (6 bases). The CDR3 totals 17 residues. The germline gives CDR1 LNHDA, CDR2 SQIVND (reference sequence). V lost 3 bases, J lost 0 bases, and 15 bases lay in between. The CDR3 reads CASSMMEGGSSYNEQFF. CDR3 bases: TGTGCCAGTAGTATGATGGAGGGAGGAAGCTCCTACAATGAGCAGTTCTTC. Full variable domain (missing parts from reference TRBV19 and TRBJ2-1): DGGITQSPKYLFRKEGQNVTLSCEQNLNHDAMYWYRQDPGQGLRLIYYSQIVNDFQKGDIAEGYSVSREKKESFPLTVTSAQKNPTAFYLCASSMMEGGSSYNEQFFGPGTRLTVL.

CDR3 bases: TGTGCCAGCAGCAAAATCCCTAGCGGGGGGAAAGAGACCCAGTACTTC. This sequence encodes CASSKIPSGGKETQYF. The genes are TRBV21-1 and TRBJ2-5; TRBD2 reflects the table's D call only, with no check against the DNA. TRBV21-1 is marked as a pseudogene. The CDR3 totals 16 residues.

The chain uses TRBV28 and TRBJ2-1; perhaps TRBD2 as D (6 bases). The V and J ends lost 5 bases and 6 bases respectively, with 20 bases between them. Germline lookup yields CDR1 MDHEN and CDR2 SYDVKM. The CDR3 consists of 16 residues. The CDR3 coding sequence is TGTGCCAGCAGTCCCGGGGTGACTAGTGTCTTCAATGAGCAGTTCTTC. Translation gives CASSPGVTSVFNEQFF.

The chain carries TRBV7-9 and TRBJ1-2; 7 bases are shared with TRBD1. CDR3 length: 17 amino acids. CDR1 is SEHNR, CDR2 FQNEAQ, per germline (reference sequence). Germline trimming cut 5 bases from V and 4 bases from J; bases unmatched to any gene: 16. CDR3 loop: CASSPTASGGWSYGYTF. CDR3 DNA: TGTGCCAGCAGCCCCACGGCCTCAGGGGGATGGAGCTATGGCTACACCTTC.

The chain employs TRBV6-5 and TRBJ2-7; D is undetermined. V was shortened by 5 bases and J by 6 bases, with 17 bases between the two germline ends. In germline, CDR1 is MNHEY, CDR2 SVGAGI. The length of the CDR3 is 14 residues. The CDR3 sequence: CASSKTGGSGEQYF. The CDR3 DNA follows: TGTGCCAGCAGTAAGACTGGCGGTTCCGGCGAGCAGTACTTC.

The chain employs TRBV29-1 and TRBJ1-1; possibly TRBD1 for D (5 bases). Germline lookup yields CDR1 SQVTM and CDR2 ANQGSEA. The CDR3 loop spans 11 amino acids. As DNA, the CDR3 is TGCAGTACCCGTGGGGGGACTGAAGCTTTCTTT. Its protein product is CSTRGGTEAFF.

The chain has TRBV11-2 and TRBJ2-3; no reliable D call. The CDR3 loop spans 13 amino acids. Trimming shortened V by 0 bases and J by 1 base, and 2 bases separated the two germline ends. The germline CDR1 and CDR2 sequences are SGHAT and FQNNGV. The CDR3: CASSLDGTDTQYF. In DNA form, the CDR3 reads TGTGCCAGCAGCTTAGACGGCACAGATACGCAGTATTTT.

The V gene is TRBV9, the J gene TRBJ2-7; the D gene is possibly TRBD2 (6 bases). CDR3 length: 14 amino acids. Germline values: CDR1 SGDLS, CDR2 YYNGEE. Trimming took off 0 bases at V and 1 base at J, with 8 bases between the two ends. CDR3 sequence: CASSVDGGSYEQYF. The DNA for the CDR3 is TGTGCCAGCAGCGTAGATGGAGGGTCCTACGAGCAGTACTTC.

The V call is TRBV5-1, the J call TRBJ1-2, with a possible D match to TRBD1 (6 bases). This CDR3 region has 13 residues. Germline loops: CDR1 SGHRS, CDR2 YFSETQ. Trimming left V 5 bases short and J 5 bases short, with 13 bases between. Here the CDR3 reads CASRPWTVYGYTF. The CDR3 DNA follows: TGCGCCAGCAGACCCTGGACAGTGTATGGCTACACCTTC.